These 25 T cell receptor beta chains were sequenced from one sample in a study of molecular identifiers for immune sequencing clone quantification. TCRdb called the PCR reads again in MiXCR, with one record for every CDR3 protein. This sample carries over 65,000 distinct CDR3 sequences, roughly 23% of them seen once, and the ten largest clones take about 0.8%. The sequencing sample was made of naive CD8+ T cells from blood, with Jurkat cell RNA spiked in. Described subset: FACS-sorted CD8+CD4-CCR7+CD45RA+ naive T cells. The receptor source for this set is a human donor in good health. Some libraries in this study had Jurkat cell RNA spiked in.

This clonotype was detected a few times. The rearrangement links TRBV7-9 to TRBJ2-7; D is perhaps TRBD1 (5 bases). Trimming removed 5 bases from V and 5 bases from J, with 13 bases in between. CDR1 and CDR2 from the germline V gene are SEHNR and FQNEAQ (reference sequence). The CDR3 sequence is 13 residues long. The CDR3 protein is CASSAGYYNEQYF. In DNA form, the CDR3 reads TGTGCCAGCAGCGCAGGGTACTACAACGAGCAGTACTTC.

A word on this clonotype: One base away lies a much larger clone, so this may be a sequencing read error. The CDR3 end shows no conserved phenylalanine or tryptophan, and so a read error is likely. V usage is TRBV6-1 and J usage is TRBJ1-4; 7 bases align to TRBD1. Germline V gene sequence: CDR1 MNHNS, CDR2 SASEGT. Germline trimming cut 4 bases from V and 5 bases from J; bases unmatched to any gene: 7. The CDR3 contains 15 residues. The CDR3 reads CASSGGTELNEKLFL. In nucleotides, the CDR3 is TGTGCCAGCAGTGGAGGGACAGAGTTAAATGAAAAACTGTTTTTA.

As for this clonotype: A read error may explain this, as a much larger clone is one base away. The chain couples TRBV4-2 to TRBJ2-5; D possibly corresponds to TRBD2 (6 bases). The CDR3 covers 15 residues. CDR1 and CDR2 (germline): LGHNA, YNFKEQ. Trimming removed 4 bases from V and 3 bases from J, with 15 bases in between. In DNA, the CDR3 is TGTGCCAGCAGCCCAGCCGGGACTTGCAAAGAGACCCAGTACTTC. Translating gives CASSPAGTCKETQYF.

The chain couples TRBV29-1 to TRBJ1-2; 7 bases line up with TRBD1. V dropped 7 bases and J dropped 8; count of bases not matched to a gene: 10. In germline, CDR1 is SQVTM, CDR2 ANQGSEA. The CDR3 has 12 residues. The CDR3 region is CSASGTERGYTF. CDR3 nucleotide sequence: TGCAGCGCCTCCGGGACAGAGCGCGGCTACACCTTC.

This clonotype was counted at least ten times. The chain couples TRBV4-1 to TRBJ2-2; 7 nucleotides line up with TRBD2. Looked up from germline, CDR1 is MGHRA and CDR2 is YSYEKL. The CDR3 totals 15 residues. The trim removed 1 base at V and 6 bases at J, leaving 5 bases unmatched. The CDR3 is CASSQVERGAGELFF. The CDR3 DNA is TGCGCCAGCAGCCAAGTTGAACGGGGGGCCGGGGAGCTGTTTTTT.

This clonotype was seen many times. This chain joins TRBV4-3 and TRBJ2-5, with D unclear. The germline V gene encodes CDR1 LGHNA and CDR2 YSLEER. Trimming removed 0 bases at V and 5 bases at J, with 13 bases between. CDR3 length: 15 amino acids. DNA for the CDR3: TGCGCCAGCAGCCAAGATTGGGTAGCCAGCGAGACCCAGTACTTC. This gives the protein CASSQDWVASETQYF.

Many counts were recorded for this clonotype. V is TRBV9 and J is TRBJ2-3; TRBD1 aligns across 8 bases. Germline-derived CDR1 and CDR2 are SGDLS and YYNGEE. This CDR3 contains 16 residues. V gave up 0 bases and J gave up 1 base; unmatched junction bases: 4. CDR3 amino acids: CASSVGTGPGTDTQYF. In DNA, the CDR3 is TGTGCCAGCAGCGTAGGGACAGGGCCGGGCACAGATACGCAGTATTTT. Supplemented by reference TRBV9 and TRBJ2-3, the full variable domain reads DSGVTQTPKHLITATGQRVTLRCSPRSGDLSVYWYQQSLDQGLQFLIQYYNGEERAKGNILERFSAQQFPDLHSELNLSSLELGDSALYFCASSVGTGPGTDTQYFGPGTRLTVL.

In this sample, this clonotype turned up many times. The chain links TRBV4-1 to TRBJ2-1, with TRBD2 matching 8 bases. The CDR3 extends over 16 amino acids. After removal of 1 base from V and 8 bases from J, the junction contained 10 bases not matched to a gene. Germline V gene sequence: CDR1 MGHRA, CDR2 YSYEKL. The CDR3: CASSQVHGAGGYEQFF. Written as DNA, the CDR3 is TGCGCCAGCAGCCAAGTACATGGGGCGGGGGGCTATGAGCAGTTCTTC.

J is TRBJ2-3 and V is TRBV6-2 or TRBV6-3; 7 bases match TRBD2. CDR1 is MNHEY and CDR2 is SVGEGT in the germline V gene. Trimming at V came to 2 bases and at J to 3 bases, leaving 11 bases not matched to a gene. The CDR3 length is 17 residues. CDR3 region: CASSYQRGGPHTDTQYF. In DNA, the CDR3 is TGTGCCAGCAGTTACCAACGCGGGGGACCTCATACAGATACGCAGTATTTT.

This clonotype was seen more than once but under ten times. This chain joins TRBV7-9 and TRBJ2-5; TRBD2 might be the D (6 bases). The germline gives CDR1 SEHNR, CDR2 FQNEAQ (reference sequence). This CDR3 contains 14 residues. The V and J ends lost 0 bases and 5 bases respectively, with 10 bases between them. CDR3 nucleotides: TGTGCCAGCAGCTTAGCGGGGGGTGGCGAGACCCAGTACTTC. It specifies CASSLAGGGETQYF. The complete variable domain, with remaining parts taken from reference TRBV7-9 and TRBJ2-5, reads DTGVSQNPRHKITKRGQNVTFRCDPISEHNRLYWYRQTLGQGPEFLTYFQNEAQLEKSRLLSDRFSAERPKGSFSTLEIQRTEQGDSAMYLCASSLAGGGETQYFGPGTRLLVL.

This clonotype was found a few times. CDR3 coding DNA: TGCGCCAGCAGCCTAAGTAGCCGCCAGGGCCTTAATGAGCAGTTCTTC. Its translation is CASSLSSRQGLNEQFF. The chain combines TRBV4-1 with TRBJ2-1; the D gene is possibly TRBD1 (5 bases). The CDR3 spans 16 residues. Germline values: CDR1 MGHRA, CDR2 YSYEKL. Trimming stripped 4 bases from V and 7 bases from J, with 20 bases between.

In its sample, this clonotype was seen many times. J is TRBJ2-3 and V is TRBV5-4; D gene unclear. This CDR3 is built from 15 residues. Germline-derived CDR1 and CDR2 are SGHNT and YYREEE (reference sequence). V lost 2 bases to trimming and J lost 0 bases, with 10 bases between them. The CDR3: CASSFLMDSTDTQYF. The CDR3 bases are TGTGCCAGCAGCTTCTTAATGGACAGCACAGATACGCAGTATTTT.

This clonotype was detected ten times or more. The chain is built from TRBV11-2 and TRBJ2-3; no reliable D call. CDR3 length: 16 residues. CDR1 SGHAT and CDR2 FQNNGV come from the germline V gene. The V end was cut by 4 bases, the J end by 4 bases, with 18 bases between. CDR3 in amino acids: CASSYTGRNWPDTQYF. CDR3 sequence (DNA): TGTGCCAGCAGCTACACTGGGCGGAACTGGCCAGATACGCAGTATTTT.

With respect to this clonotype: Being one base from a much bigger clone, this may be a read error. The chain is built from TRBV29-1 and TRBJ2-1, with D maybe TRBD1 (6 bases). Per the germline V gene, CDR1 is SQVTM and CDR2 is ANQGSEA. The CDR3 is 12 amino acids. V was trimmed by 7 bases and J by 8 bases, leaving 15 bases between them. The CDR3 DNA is TGCAGCGGGAAAGACAGGACCTATGAGCAGTTCTTC. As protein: CSGKDRTYEQFF.

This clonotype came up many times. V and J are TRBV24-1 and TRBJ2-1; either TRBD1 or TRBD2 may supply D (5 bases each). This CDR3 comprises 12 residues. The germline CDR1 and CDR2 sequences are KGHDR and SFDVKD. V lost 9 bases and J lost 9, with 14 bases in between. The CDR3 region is CATGLGDGEQFF. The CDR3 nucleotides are TGTGCCACCGGTTTGGGGGACGGTGAGCAGTTCTTC.

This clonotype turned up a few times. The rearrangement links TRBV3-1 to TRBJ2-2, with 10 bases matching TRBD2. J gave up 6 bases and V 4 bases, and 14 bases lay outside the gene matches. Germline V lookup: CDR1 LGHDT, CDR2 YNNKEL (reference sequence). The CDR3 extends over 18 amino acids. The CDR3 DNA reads TGTGCCAGCAGCCTCGAAATTGCTAGCGGGGGCCGGGCCGGGGAGCTGTTTTTT. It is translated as CASSLEIASGGRAGELFF.

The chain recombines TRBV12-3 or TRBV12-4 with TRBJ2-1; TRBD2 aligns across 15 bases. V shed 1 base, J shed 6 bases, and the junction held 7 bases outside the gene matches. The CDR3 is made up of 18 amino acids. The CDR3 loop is CASSLGRGLAGGRNEQFF. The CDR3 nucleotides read TGTGCCAGCAGTTTAGGGCGGGGACTAGCGGGGGGCCGCAATGAGCAGTTCTTC.

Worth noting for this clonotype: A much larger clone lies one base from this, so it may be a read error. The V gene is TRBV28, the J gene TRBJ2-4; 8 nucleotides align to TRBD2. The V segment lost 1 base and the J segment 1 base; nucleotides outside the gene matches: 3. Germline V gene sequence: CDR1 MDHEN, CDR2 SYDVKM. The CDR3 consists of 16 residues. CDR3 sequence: CASSLFPSGAKNIQYF. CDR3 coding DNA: TGTGCCAGCAGTTTATTCCCTAGCGGGGCCAAAAACATTCAGTACTTC.

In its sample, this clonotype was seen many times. The CDR3 region has the DNA TGCAGTGCTAATGGAAACGACAACACAGATGGTACGCAGTATTTT. Translation: CSANGNDNTDGTQYF. The chain uses TRBV20-1 and TRBJ2-3; no clear D gene. The V gene's germline CDR1 is DFQATT and CDR2 SNEGSKA (reference sequence). CDR3 length equals 15 residues. V gave up 4 bases and J gave up 8 bases, with 22 bases separating them.

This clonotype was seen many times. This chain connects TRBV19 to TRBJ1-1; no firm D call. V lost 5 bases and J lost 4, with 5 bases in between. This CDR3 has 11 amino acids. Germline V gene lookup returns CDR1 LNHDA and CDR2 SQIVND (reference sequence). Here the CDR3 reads CASSDSTEAFF. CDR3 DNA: TGTGCCAGTAGTGATTCCACTGAAGCTTTCTTT.

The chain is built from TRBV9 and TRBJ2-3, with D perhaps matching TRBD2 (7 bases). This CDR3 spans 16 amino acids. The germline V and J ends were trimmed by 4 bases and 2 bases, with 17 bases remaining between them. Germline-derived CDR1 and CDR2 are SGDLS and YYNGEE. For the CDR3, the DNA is TGTGCCAGCAGCCACTGGGGAGGGGGGTACACAGATACGCAGTATTTT. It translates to CASSHWGGGYTDTQYF.

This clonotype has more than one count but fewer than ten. CDR3 amino acids: CASSLETGPYNEQFF. The CDR3 DNA reads TGTGCCAGCAGCTTAGAGACAGGGCCCTACAATGAGCAGTTCTTC. V and J are TRBV5-6 and TRBJ2-1; 7 bases are a match to TRBD1. V shed 2 bases, J shed 2 bases, and the junction held 4 bases outside the gene matches. Germline V gives CDR1 SGHDT, CDR2 YYEEEE. The CDR3 runs to 15 residues.

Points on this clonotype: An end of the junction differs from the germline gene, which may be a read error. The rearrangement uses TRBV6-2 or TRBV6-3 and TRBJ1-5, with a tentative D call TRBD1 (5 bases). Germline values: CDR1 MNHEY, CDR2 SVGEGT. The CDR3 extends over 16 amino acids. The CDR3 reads CASSYGAGLSNRPQHF. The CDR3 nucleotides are TGTGCCAGCAGTTATGGCGCGGGACTCAGCAATCGGCCCCAGCATTTT.

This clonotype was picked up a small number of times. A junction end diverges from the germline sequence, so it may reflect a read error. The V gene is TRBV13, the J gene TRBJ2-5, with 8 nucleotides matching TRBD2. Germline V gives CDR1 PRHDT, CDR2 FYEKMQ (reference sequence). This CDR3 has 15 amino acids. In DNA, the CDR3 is TGTGCCAGCAGCCCGTCGACTAGCGAATTCCGGACCCCGTACTTC. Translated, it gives CASSPSTSEFRTPYF.

The CDR3 loop is CASSIISGGEQYF. The CDR3 DNA reads as TGTGCCAGTAGTATAATTAGCGGGGGAGAGCAGTACTTC. The chain uses TRBV19 and TRBJ2-7; 9 bases are a match to TRBD2. Germline loops: CDR1 LNHDA, CDR2 SQIVND (reference sequence). Losses at the gene ends were 2 bases for V and 7 bases for J; bases not matched to a gene: 3. The CDR3 sequence is 13 residues long.